The 13 T cell receptor beta chains below come from one sample, sequenced in a study of early T cells in non-severe SARS-CoV-2 infection. TCRdb recomputed calls from the 5' RACE reads with MiXCR, one row per CDR3 protein. The sample holds over 85,000 distinct CDR3 sequences, over 10% seen once. Sequencing was performed on whole blood, taken at baseline. The origin of the receptors is an adult who was a healthcare worker with PCR-confirmed SARS-CoV-2 infection or an uninfected control (not recorded which).

There are many counts of this clonotype. The chain employs TRBV11-2 and TRBJ1-3; D is unclear. V lost 2 bases, J lost 0 bases, and 5 bases lay in between. The germline gives CDR1 SGHAT, CDR2 FQNNGV. This CDR3 spans 14 amino acids. The CDR3 loop reads CASSLSHSGNTIYF. The DNA for the CDR3 is TGTGCCAGCAGCTTATCCCACTCTGGAAACACCATATATTTT. The whole variable domain, filled in from reference TRBV11-2 and TRBJ1-3, reads EAGVAQSPRYKIIEKRQSVAFWCNPISGHATLYWYQQILGQGPKLLIQFQNNGVVDDSQLPKDRFSAERLKGVDSTLKIQPAKLEDSAVYLCASSLSHSGNTIYFGEGSWLTVV.

This clonotype was seen only a few times. This sequence joins TRBV12-3 or TRBV12-4 and TRBJ1-1; D may be TRBD1 (6 bases). The CDR3 is made up of 16 amino acids. V was shortened by 3 bases and J by 3 bases, with 17 bases between the two germline ends. CDR3 amino acids: CASSFLQGTLDTEAFF. As DNA, the CDR3 is TGTGCCAGCAGTTTTCTGCAGGGGACGTTGGACACTGAAGCTTTCTTT.

The chain is built from TRBV11-2 and TRBJ1-3; D gene uncertain. The length of the CDR3 is 13 residues. CDR1 is SGHAT, CDR2 FQNNGV, per germline. Trimming stripped 4 bases from V and 2 bases from J, with 6 bases between. Written as DNA, the CDR3 is TGTGCCAGCAGCTCCATTACTGGAAACACCATATATTTT. The encoded protein is CASSSITGNTIYF.

A few counts support this clonotype. The rearrangement joins TRBV11-2 to TRBJ2-1; no reliable D call. CDR1 SGHAT and CDR2 FQNNGV come from the germline V gene. The CDR3 contains 15 residues. V lost 1 base, J lost 1 base, and 8 bases lay in between. The CDR3 sequence: CASSLVYSSYNEQFF. CDR3 sequence (DNA): TGTGCCAGCAGCTTAGTGTATAGTTCCTACAATGAGCAGTTCTTC.

This clonotype was recorded a few times. The J gene is TRBJ1-1, the V gene TRBV5-1; 7 positions match TRBD1. V trimming: 4 bases; J trimming: 8 bases; junction bases outside the gene matches: 8. CDR3 size: 13 residues. CDR1 is SGHRS, CDR2 YFSETQ, per germline. DNA for the CDR3: TGCGCCAGCAGCCCCCGGGACAGAGCAGAAGCTTTCTTT. Its protein product is CASSPRDRAEAFF.

The chain has TRBV18 and TRBJ2-5, with D unclear. Trimming took 2 bases from V and 2 from J, leaving 3 bases between them. Germline V gene data show CDR1 as KGHSH and CDR2 as LQKENI. The CDR3 loop spans 12 amino acids. The CDR3 protein is CASSPTQETQYF. The CDR3 nucleotides are TGTGCCAGCTCACCAACGCAAGAGACCCAGTACTTC.

This clonotype was detected a few times. The rearrangement joins TRBV6-5 to TRBJ2-1; tentatively, D is TRBD1 (6 bases). CDR1 is MNHEY and CDR2 is SVGAGI in the germline V gene. With 6 bases removed from V and 0 bases from J, the gap between germline ends came to 12 bases. The CDR3 covers 15 residues. In DNA, the CDR3 is TGTGCCAGCAGCGCCGACAGGAGCTCCTACAATGAGCAGTTCTTC. This sequence encodes CASSADRSSYNEQFF.

This clonotype has a handful of counts. This chain connects TRBV5-4 to TRBJ2-3; 9 positions agree with TRBD2. The CDR3 is 16 amino acids. V lost 0 bases and J lost 5; bases outside the gene matches: 7. Germline CDR1 reads SGHNT; CDR2 reads YYREEE (reference sequence). CDR3 coding DNA: TGTGCCAGCAGCTTGGCCCAGCGGGGGGTCATAGATACGCAGTATTTT. Translated, it gives CASSLAQRGVIDTQYF.

This chain connects TRBV29-1 to TRBJ2-1, with D possibly being TRBD2 (6 bases). The CDR3 runs to 13 residues. Trimming removed 4 bases at V and 7 bases at J, with 14 bases between. Germline CDR1 SQVTM, CDR2 ANQGSEA. The CDR3 sequence is CSVADSGRNEQFF. The CDR3 DNA sequence: TGCAGCGTTGCCGACAGTGGGAGGAATGAGCAGTTCTTC.

A few counts support this clonotype. J is TRBJ2-1 and V is TRBV2, with 9 bases fitting TRBD1. Trimming cost V 6 bases and J 9 bases; bases outside gene matches: 15. This CDR3 spans 16 amino acids. The germline V gene encodes CDR1 SNHLY and CDR2 FYNNEI. The CDR3 sequence: CASRVQGAVQDLEQFF. DNA for the CDR3: TGTGCCAGCAGGGTACAGGGGGCGGTCCAAGATCTTGAGCAGTTCTTC. Full variable domain (remainder filled in from reference TRBV2 and TRBJ2-1): EPEVTQTPSHQVTQMGQEVILRCVPISNHLYFYWYRQILGQKVEFLVSFYNNEISEKSEIFDDQFSVERPDGSNFTLKIRSTKLEDSAMYFCASRVQGAVQDLEQFFGPGTRLTVL.

Only a few counts were recorded for this clonotype. This chain connects TRBV6-5 to TRBJ2-7, with D tentatively TRBD1 (5 bases). There are 13 residues in the CDR3. V lost 0 bases and J 6 bases, leaving 9 bases between the germline ends. The germline V gene has CDR1 MNHEY and CDR2 SVGAGI. The CDR3 DNA reads as TGTGCCAGCAGTTACTCTAGGGGCGGCGAGCAGTACTTC. Its protein is CASSYSRGGEQYF.

This clonotype was seen more than once but under ten times. The chain joins TRBV3-1 to TRBJ2-7; D call uncertain. CDR3 length equals 14 residues. Trimming stripped 3 bases from V and 3 bases from J, with 12 bases between. Germline CDR1 is LGHDT and CDR2 is YNNKEL (reference sequence). The CDR3 reads CASSHLGSNYEQYF. CDR3 nucleotides: TGTGCCAGCAGCCACCTCGGCAGCAACTACGAGCAGTACTTC.

The chain employs TRBV12-3 or TRBV12-4 and TRBJ1-2, with D unresolved. V shed 7 bases and J shed 4 bases, with 19 bases lying between them. The CDR3 contains 15 residues. CDR3 protein: CASTLRDGGIYGYTF. In DNA form, the CDR3 reads TGTGCCAGCACTCTCCGAGATGGTGGGATCTATGGCTACACCTTC.